These T cell receptor beta chains were read from a single sample in a study of T cell responses to AZD1222 COVID-19 vaccine. Clones were sequenced by immunoSEQ multiplex PCR, and TCRdb holds only the in-frame ones, with some missing. Of approximately 75,000 clones in the sample, 90% were seen once. This specimen was peripheral blood, taken 28 days after the second AZD1222 dose. These TCRs come from an adult who received the AZD1222 COVID-19 vaccine. The CDR3 runs from the conserved cysteine through the conserved F or W. The D gene is left open where the match is weak. Not all rows give a size; the values are once, few, many and, for expanded clones, a class.

once - TRBJ2-5 TRBV7-9 TGTGCCAGCAGCTTAGGTCTGACCCCCCAAGAGACCCAGTACTTC CASSLGLTPQETQYF
- TRBD1 TRBJ2-3 TRBV5-1 TGCGCCAGCAGCTTGGGTCGCGGGACAGGGGTTCGTACAGATACGCAGTATTTT CASSLGRGTGVRTDTQYF
once TRBD2 TRBJ2-7 TRBV9 TGTGCCAGCAGCATGGGGGGAGGGAACGAGCAGTACTTC CASSMGGGNEQYF
- TRBD1 TRBJ1-1 TRBV5-1 TGCGCCAGCAGCTCCGCCACAGGGGCGGTGGCTTTCTTT CASSSATGAVAFF
- - TRBJ2-2 TRBV6-5 TGTGCCAGCCGGGGATCGAACACCGGGGAGCTGTTTTTT CASRGSNTGELFF
- - TRBJ1-3 TRBV19 TGTGCCAGTAGTATTTCGACCGGCTCCGGAAACACCATATATTTT CASSISTGSGNTIYF
- - TRBJ1-1 TRBV6-5 TGTGCCAGCAGGACCGGGACGATAGAAGCTTTCTTT CASRTGTIEAFF
- - TRBJ2-1 TRBV29-1 TGCAGCGTTGATTTGCTCAATGAGCAGTTCTTC CSVDLLNEQFF
- - TRBJ2-1 TRBV27 TGTGCCAGCAGTTTAACCGGGGGCTCCTACAATGAGCAGTTCTTC CASSLTGGSYNEQFF
- - TRBJ2-2 TRBV24-1 TGTGCCATATCCCCGACAGGTCCGAACACCGGGGAGCTGTTTTTT CAISPTGPNTGELFF
- - TRBJ2-1 TRBV7-3 TGTGCCAGCAGCTTAAACCCGGACAACAATGAGCAGTTCTTC CASSLNPDNNEQFF
- - TRBJ1-1 TRBV19 TGTGCCAGTAGTACTCCGTTACTCAGAGAAGCTTTCTTT CASSTPLLREAFF
- - TRBJ2-7 TRBV5-1 TGCGCCAGCAGCTCAGTGACAGGCAGCTCCTACGAGCAGTACTTC CASSSVTGSSYEQYF
- - TRBJ2-5 TRBV7-9 TGTGCCAGCAGCTTGTCCAGGGCCCAAGAGACCCAGTACTTC CASSLSRAQETQYF
- TRBD2 TRBJ2-3 TRBV7-2 TGTGCCAGCAGCTTAGCTCCTAGCGGGGGCCCAGGAGAGTATTTT CASSLAPSGGPGEYF
- - TRBJ1-1 TRBV28 TGTGCCAGCAGTCCCTCATCGGCAGGGAACACTGAAGCTTTCTTT CASSPSSAGNTEAFF
- - TRBJ1-2 TRBV27 TGTGCCAGCAGTCCATGGACCCAAGTTAACTATGGCTACACCTTC CASSPWTQVNYGYTF
- - TRBJ2-7 TRBV5-1 TGCGCCAGCAGCTTGTGGTCGAGCTCCTACGAGCAGTACTTC CASSLWSSSYEQYF